Following are 24 T cell receptor beta chains from one sample sequenced in a study of memory B cells and T cells in multiple sclerosis. CFSE-dim autoproliferating and CFSE-high non-proliferating T cells from unstimulated culture were sequenced separately. Pooled replicate wells came from around 5x10^7 CFSE-labeled PBMCs cultured less than nine days without stimulus. Only in-frame clones appear in the TCRdb table, and some are missing; sequencing was by immunoSEQ multiplex PCR. Among about 300 clones, roughly 71% were seen once, and the ten largest hold roughly 30%. These receptors' targets are unknown. What was sequenced was PBMCs from blood kept in culture. These receptor sequences come from a human donor with multiple sclerosis.

This clone was detected only once. The gene calls are TRBV2 and TRBJ1-1; no definite D call. V lost 10 bases and J 4 bases, leaving 10 bases between the germline ends. This CDR3 region has 11 residues. CDR1 is SNHLY, CDR2 FYNNEI, per germline. CDR3: CAIGEGTEAFF. CDR3 coding DNA: TGTGCCATCGGGGAGGGCACTGAAGCTTTCTTT.

This clone was observed once. This chain links TRBV5-4 with TRBJ2-3; 7 nucleotides align to TRBD2. V lost 0 bases, J lost 2 bases, and 6 bases stayed unmatched. Germline-derived CDR1 and CDR2 are SGHNT and YYREEE (reference sequence). The CDR3 is made up of 16 amino acids. DNA of the CDR3: TGTGCCAGCAGCTTGGGGCTAGCGGAAACCACAGATACGCAGTATTTT. The encoded protein is CASSLGLAETTDTQYF.

This clone has only one observation. This chain links TRBV27 with TRBJ2-7; D might be TRBD2 (6 bases). The germline V gene encodes CDR1 MNHEY and CDR2 SMNVEV (reference sequence). V was shortened by 5 bases and J by 6 bases, with 20 bases between the two germline ends. The CDR3 consists of 15 residues. CDR3 residues: CASSVGRGWFREQYF. The CDR3 DNA follows: TGTGCCAGCAGTGTCGGACGGGGGTGGTTTCGCGAGCAGTACTTC.

The chain carries TRBV6-1 and TRBJ1-4; possible D gene TRBD1, 5 bases. The CDR3 spans 16 residues. Trimming took 4 bases from V and 9 from J, leaving 21 bases between them. The germline V gene encodes CDR1 MNHNS and CDR2 SASEGT. The CDR3 loop is CASSALALRGRQKLFF. The CDR3, as DNA: TGTGCCAGCAGTGCCCTGGCCTTGAGGGGCAGGCAAAAACTGTTTTTT.

The gene calls are TRBV30 and TRBJ1-2; no clear D gene. The CDR3 runs 16 residues. Looked up from germline, CDR1 is GTSNPN and CDR2 is SVGIG (reference sequence). The V and J ends lost 3 bases and 4 bases respectively, with 21 bases between them. The CDR3 loop is CAWRLLSYRKTYGYTF. The CDR3 bases are TGTGCCTGGAGACTTCTGAGTTATAGAAAGACCTATGGCTACACCTTC.

The chain employs TRBV6-5 and TRBJ1-2, with a weak D call TRBD1 (6 bases). V was cut by 6 bases and J by 5 bases, with 16 bases left in between. Germline V gene data show CDR1 as MNHEY and CDR2 as SVGAGI. The CDR3 contains 14 residues. The CDR3 bases are TGTGCCAGCAGCTCTGGGACAAACGCTTATGGCTACACCTTC. Its protein is CASSSGTNAYGYTF.

The J gene is TRBJ1-2, the V gene TRBV11-3; D ambiguous. CDR1 and CDR2 (germline): SGHNT, YENEEA. The CDR3 has 17 amino acids. V was clipped by 5 bases and J by 4 bases, with 23 bases between them. CDR3 protein: CASSMPLNLGKTYGYTF. The CDR3 DNA reads as TGTGCCAGCAGCATGCCTCTCAATCTCGGAAAGACCTATGGCTACACCTTC. The full variable domain, with the rest looked up from reference TRBV11-3 and TRBJ1-2, is EAGVVQSPRYKIIEKKQPVAFWCNPISGHNTLYWYLQNLGQGPELLIRYENEEAVDDSQLPKDRFSAERLKGVDSTLKIQPAELGDSAVYLCASSMPLNLGKTYGYTFGSGTRLTVV.

This chain links TRBV21-1 with TRBJ2-1; TRBD2, as called in the table, went unchecked against the DNA. TRBV21-1 is a listed pseudogene. CDR3 size: 17 residues. CDR3: CASRIRIATPSDNEQFF. CDR3 DNA: TGTGCCAGCAGAATACGAATAGCTACACCTTCCGACAATGAGCAGTTCTTC.

The table lists this clone with a few counts. The rearrangement joins TRBV28 to TRBJ1-4; TRBD1 matches 8 bases. CDR1 and CDR2 from the germline V gene are MDHEN and SYDVKM. The CDR3 spans 15 residues. The trim removed 5 bases at V and 8 bases at J, leaving 10 bases unmatched. The CDR3 spells CASSPRGGDREKLFF. CDR3 bases: TGTGCCAGCAGTCCCCGGGGGGGGGACAGGGAAAAACTGTTTTTT.

This clone was seen more than once but under ten times. The J gene is TRBJ1-4, the V gene TRBV5-1; possible D gene TRBD1, 6 bases. Per the germline V gene, CDR1 is SGHRS and CDR2 is YFSETQ. There are 16 residues in the CDR3. The V gene lost 0 bases and the J gene lost 0 bases, with 9 bases spanning the gap. CDR3 region: CASSLAGQTTNEKLFF. In DNA form, the CDR3 reads TGCGCCAGCAGCTTGGCCGGACAGACAACTAATGAAAAACTGTTTTTT.

This clone was observed a few times. The rearrangement links TRBV5-1 to TRBJ1-2; no definite D call. V was clipped by 5 bases and J by 4 bases, with 18 bases between them. The CDR3 is made up of 15 amino acids. Germline V CDR1 and CDR2: SGHRS, YFSETQ. The CDR3 sequence is CASRTDVGGFYGYTF. CDR3 in DNA: TGCGCCAGCAGAACGGACGTGGGAGGGTTCTATGGCTACACCTTC.

The V gene is TRBV4-1, the J gene TRBJ2-2, with 13 bases matching TRBD2. The CDR3 is made up of 16 amino acids. The J segment lost 4 bases and the V segment lost 4 bases, leaving 3 bases of the junction unmatched. Germline V gene lookup returns CDR1 MGHRA and CDR2 YSYEKL. CDR3 bases: TGCGCCAGCAGCCCTAGACTAGCGGGAGGCACCGGGGAGCTGTTTTTT. It encodes CASSPRLAGGTGELFF.

The rearrangement links TRBV5-2 to TRBJ2-6; the DNA was not compared with TRBD2, the D call given in the table. TRBV5-2 constitutes a pseudogene. The CDR3 sequence is 18 residues long. Here the CDR3 DNA reads TGTGCCAGCAAACGGAGGCGAGATACACAAAGTCGGGCCAACGTCCTGACTTTC. Translation: CASKRRRDTQSRANVLTF.

The chain is built from TRBV2 and TRBJ2-1; 8 bases are shared with TRBD2. V was clipped by 6 bases and J by 2 bases; unmatched bases: 6. This CDR3 comprises 15 residues. CDR1 SNHLY and CDR2 FYNNEI come from the germline V gene. CDR3 in DNA: TGTGCCAGCAGCCCGGGTAGCGGGACCTACAATGAGCAGTTCTTC. This encodes CASSPGSGTYNEQFF.

V is TRBV19 and J is TRBJ1-2; D uncertain. The germline CDR1 and CDR2 sequences are LNHDA and SQIVND (reference sequence). The CDR3 has 15 amino acids. Trimming took 5 bases from V and 4 from J, leaving 17 bases between them. The CDR3 is CASSRLNRKTYGYTF. The CDR3 nucleotides read TGTGCCAGTAGTCGCTTAAATCGAAAGACCTATGGCTACACCTTC.

The chain recombines TRBV27 with TRBJ1-1; tentative D call: TRBD1 (6 bases). V dropped 6 bases and J dropped 4 bases, with 18 bases sitting between them. This CDR3 has 15 amino acids. Germline assignment: CDR1 MNHEY and CDR2 SMNVEV (reference sequence). The CDR3 reads CASRTWGRESTEAFF. CDR3 nucleotide sequence: TGTGCCAGCAGAACCTGGGGGCGGGAGAGCACTGAAGCTTTCTTT.

This clone came up a few times. The chain couples TRBV2 to TRBJ2-1; TRBD1 aligns across 10 bases. CDR1 and CDR2 from the germline V gene are SNHLY and FYNNEI. The CDR3 consists of 14 residues. The junction had 9 bases not matched to a gene; V was cut back by 6 bases and J by 10 bases. DNA of the CDR3: TGTGCCAGCAGACGGGACAGGGGACCAAGGGAGCAGTTCTTC. Its protein is CASRRDRGPREQFF.

This chain links TRBV27 with TRBJ2-2; unclear D gene. V dropped 0 bases and J dropped 0 bases, with 5 bases sitting between them. This CDR3 spans 15 amino acids. CDR1 and CDR2 (germline): MNHEY, SMNVEV (reference sequence). The CDR3 DNA reads TGTGCCAGCAGTTTATCGCATGCGAACACCGGGGAGCTGTTTTTT. Encoded protein: CASSLSHANTGELFF.

The CDR3 is CASSLGTGALYEQYF. Here the CDR3 DNA reads TGCGCCAGCAGCTTGGGAACAGGGGCCCTCTACGAGCAGTACTTC. The chain couples TRBV5-1 to TRBJ2-7; 7 bases agree with TRBD1. Germline V gives CDR1 SGHRS, CDR2 YFSETQ. With 0 bases clipped from V and 3 bases from J, the junction kept 6 bases outside the gene matches. This CDR3 has 15 residues.

V usage is TRBV7-8 and J usage is TRBJ2-3, with D perhaps matching TRBD1 (5 bases). The CDR3 totals 14 residues. Germline values: CDR1 SGHVS, CDR2 FQNEAQ. The V and J ends lost 5 bases and 5 bases respectively, with 14 bases between them. CDR3 protein: CASSPDRELDTQYF. CDR3 DNA: TGTGCCAGCAGCCCAGACAGAGAGCTAGATACGCAGTATTTT. Variable domain in full (rest from reference TRBV7-8 and TRBJ2-3): GAGVSQSPRYKVAKRGQDVALRCDPISGHVSLFWYQQALGQGPEFLTYFQNEAQLDKSGLPSDRFFAERPEGSVSTLKIQRTQQEDSAVYLCASSPDRELDTQYFGPGTRLTVL.

This chain connects TRBV7-4 to TRBJ2-6; D is unclear. Germline CDR1 reads SGHVT; CDR2 reads SQSDAQ. Trimming cost V 5 bases and J 5 bases, with 22 bases left between them. CDR3 length: 18 amino acids. The CDR3 here is CASSDIPSSQSRANVLTF. The CDR3 DNA is TGTGCCAGCAGCGATATCCCCAGCTCACAAAGTCGGGCCAACGTCCTGACTTTC.

This clone was seen a few times. The gene calls are TRBV27 and TRBJ1-1; TRBD1 is a possible D gene (6 bases). Germline V gene sequence: CDR1 MNHEY, CDR2 SMNVEV (reference sequence). This CDR3 contains 13 residues. V lost 3 bases and J lost 7, with 12 bases in between. This CDR3 reads CASSFQGPNEAFF. CDR3 sequence (DNA): TGTGCCAGCAGTTTTCAGGGGCCCAATGAAGCTTTCTTT.

The rearrangement links TRBV1 to TRBJ2-6; the D call TRBD2 from the table was never checked on the DNA. TRBV1 is listed as a pseudogene. This CDR3 contains 18 residues. CDR3 DNA sequence: TGCACCAGCAGATCCCACTGTTTGTGCAAAAGTCGGGCCAACGTCCTGACTTTC. Translation: CTSRSHCLCKSRANVLTF.

V is TRBV9 and J is TRBJ1-2, with D tentatively TRBD1 (5 bases). V was shortened by 4 bases and J by 4 bases, with 20 bases between the two germline ends. There are 16 residues in the CDR3. Germline CDR1 is SGDLS and CDR2 is YYNGEE. The CDR3 DNA reads TGTGCCAGCAGCCCGGAGGAGGGACTGGGTCCCTATGGCTACACCTTC. It translates to CASSPEEGLGPYGYTF.